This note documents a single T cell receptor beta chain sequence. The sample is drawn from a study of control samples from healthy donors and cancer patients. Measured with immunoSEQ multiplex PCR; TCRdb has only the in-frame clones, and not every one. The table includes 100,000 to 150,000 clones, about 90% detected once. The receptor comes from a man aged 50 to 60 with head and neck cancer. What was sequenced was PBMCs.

DNA of the CDR3: TGTGCCAGCTCACCACGGTCAATTGAGACCCAGTACTTC. Its protein product is CASSPRSIETQYF. This chain uses TRBV18 with TRBJ2-5; D unresolved. Germline V lookup: CDR1 KGHSH, CDR2 LQKENI. This CDR3 is 13 amino acids long. Between the trimmed V and J ends, which lost 1 base and 5 bases, there was a span of 8 bases.